These T cell receptor beta chains were read from a single sample in a study of metastatic and nonmetastatic thyroid tumors. TCRdb re-analyzed the PCR reads using MiXCR. This sample has some 39,000 clones, with roughly 15% found just once. The sample taken for sequencing was blood. The receptors shown here come from a female donor with papillary thyroid cancer or a benign thyroid nodule (not recorded which). Some clones in this sample may be carry-over from other donors' samples. Each CDR3 is given with its conserved first and last residue. A D gene is named only where the DNA matches it firmly. For some rows the clone size is stated as once, few or many, or as a class when expanded; others skip it.

v_call	d_call	j_call	clone_size	cdr3_nt	cdr3_aa
TRBV9	TRBD2	TRBJ2-1	many	TGTGCCAGCAGCGCTGGACTAGGTAATAACAATGAGCAGTTCTTC	CASSAGLGNNNEQFF
TRBV10-3	TRBD2	TRBJ2-1	few	TGTGCCATCGCCCCCTCTAGCGGGAGGGGGCAGTACAATGAGCAGTTCTTC	CAIAPSSGRGQYNEQFF
TRBV20-1	TRBD2	TRBJ2-1	-	TGCAGTGCTAGAGCTAGCGGGAGAAATGAGCAGTTCTTC	CSARASGRNEQFF
TRBV12-3/TRBV12-4	TRBD2	TRBJ2-7	many	TGTGCCACCAGGCCAGCGGGAGCCTACGAGCAGTACTTC	CATRPAGAYEQYF
TRBV6-1	-	TRBJ1-2	-	TGTGCCAGCAGTGAATTCCAGTTTAACTATGGCTACACCTTC	CASSEFQFNYGYTF
TRBV2	TRBD1	TRBJ2-6	many	TGTGCCAGCAAGGACAGGGGCTTCACAGGCGGGGCCAACGTCCTGACTTTC	CASKDRGFTGGANVLTF
TRBV20-1	TRBD2	TRBJ2-5	many	TGCAGTGCTAGAGATCTCGGAGGATATAGCGGGAGGGCGGAAGAGACCCAGTACTTC	CSARDLGGYSGRAEETQYF
TRBV20-1	TRBD1	TRBJ1-1	many	TGCAGTGCTCCCTCGGCAGGGGGTTGGACTGAAGCTTTCTTT	CSAPSAGGWTEAFF
TRBV6-5	TRBD2	TRBJ2-7	few	TGTGCCAGCAGTTACAGCCTAGCGGGGGGAAATCTCCACGAGCAGTACTTC	CASSYSLAGGNLHEQYF
TRBV20-1	TRBD2	TRBJ2-7	many	TGCAGTGCTGGGGATTGGCTAGCGGGAGGGCCGTACGAGCAGTACTTC	CSAGDWLAGGPYEQYF
TRBV5-5	TRBD1	TRBJ1-5	many	TGTGCCAGCAGCTCGGGACAGGCTAGCAATCAGCCCCAGCATTTT	CASSSGQASNQPQHF
TRBV6-1	-	TRBJ1-5	many	TGTGCCAGCAGTGAGAGGACGGTACACAATCAGCCCCAGCATTTT	CASSERTVHNQPQHF
TRBV9	-	TRBJ1-2	many	TGTGCCAGCAGCCTAGGGCGAGACGGCTACACCTTC	CASSLGRDGYTF
TRBV6-4	-	TRBJ1-4	many	TGTGCCAGCAGTGGCTCGTGGGAAACAAGAATATCAACTAATGAAAAACTGTTTTTT	CASSGSWETRISTNEKLFF
TRBV20-1	TRBD1	TRBJ1-3	many	TGCAGTGCATTGGACAGGTTCTCTGGAAACACCATATATTTT	CSALDRFSGNTIYF
TRBV27	TRBD2	TRBJ2-3	many	TGTGCCAGCAAGGGACTAGCGAGCACAGATACGCAGTATTTT	CASKGLASTDTQYF
TRBV18	-	TRBJ1-5	-	TGTGCCAGCTCACTCAGTTGGGATCAGCCCCAGCATTTT	CASSLSWDQPQHF
TRBV7-2	TRBD1	TRBJ2-7	-	TGTGCCAGCAGCCCCCAGCTGGGACAGGGCTACGAGCAGTACTTC	CASSPQLGQGYEQYF
TRBV20-1	-	TRBJ1-2	many	TGCAGTGCTAGGGCATTAACCTCCCATGGCTACACCTTC	CSARALTSHGYTF
TRBV30	-	TRBJ1-2	-	TGTGCCTGGAGTCGGACAGCCAATGGCTACACCTTC	CAWSRTANGYTF
TRBV28	-	TRBJ1-1	many	TGTGCCAGCAGTTTGATGAACACTGAAGCTTTCTTT	CASSLMNTEAFF
TRBV4-1	TRBD1	TRBJ1-2	-	TGCGCCAGCAGCCAAGAGGTGACAGGGCGTTATGGCTACGCCTTC	CASSQEVTGRYGYAF
TRBV28	-	TRBJ2-7	many	TGTGCCAGCAGTTCCGGGACCCACGAGCAGTACTTC	CASSSGTHEQYF
TRBV6-5	-	TRBJ1-2	few	TGTGCCACGCTGTTCGGTCGTGGCTACACCTTC	CATLFGRGYTF
TRBV5-1	TRBD1	TRBJ2-5	many	TGCGCCAGCAGCCCCGGACAGGGTATAGAGACCCAGTACTTC	CASSPGQGIETQYF
TRBV10-3	-	TRBJ1-2	-	TGTGCAATCAGAGACTTGGGTTTGACTTCGAACTATGGCTACACCTTC	CAIRDLGLTSNYGYTF